This TCR beta chain originates from a study of blood T cell repertoires in COVID-19. Germline values: CDR1 MDHEN, CDR2 SYDVKM. V lost 4 bases, J lost 6 bases, and 19 bases lay in between. CDR3 length equals 16 residues. TCRdb keeps only in-frame clones here, not all; method: immunoSEQ multiplex PCR. The repertoire has over 150,000 clones, 80% to 90% of them found once; the top ten carry approximately 1%. Sequencing was done on a sample of peripheral blood. The TCR comes from a man younger than 45 with acute or convalescent COVID-19. The chain recombines TRBV28 with TRBJ1-5; D gene uncertain. The CDR3 DNA sequence: TGTGCCAGCAGTTCCCTAGGTGATGTACCTCGTCAGCCCCAGCATTTT. Translated: CASSSLGDVPRQPQHF.